The 16 T cell receptor beta chains given below trace back to one sample, sequenced in a study of T cells in Graves' hyperthyroidism and ophthalmopathy. Researchers amplified the TCR beta CDR3 regions from RNA transcripts. The TCR CDR3 was amplified in a first-round RT-PCR using the HTBI primer set. In TCRdb, the multiplex PCR reads were re-called with MiXCR into one record per CDR3 protein. The sample shows about 510,000 distinct CDR3 sequences, around 15% of them seen only once. The sample comprised blood. The receptors were sampled from a woman aged 40 to 50 with Graves' hyperthyroidism.

This clonotype was observed at least ten times. The V and J genes are TRBV7-2 and TRBJ2-3, with 8 bases that match TRBD2. The CDR3 is made up of 13 amino acids. CDR1 and CDR2 from the germline V gene are SGHTA and FQGNSA. The V and J ends lost 6 bases and 1 base, in that order; junction bases with no gene match: 0. CDR3: CASRLAGTDTQYF. As DNA, the CDR3 is TGTGCCAGCAGACTAGCGGGCACAGATACGCAGTATTTT.

This clonotype was found many times. The chain combines TRBV27 with TRBJ1-5; 8 bases align to TRBD1. The CDR3 has 16 amino acids. Trimming cost V 2 bases and J 7 bases; bases outside gene matches: 10. Germline assignment: CDR1 MNHEY and CDR2 SMNVEV (reference sequence). The CDR3 region is CASSLGGQVQGQPQHF. Here the CDR3 DNA reads TGTGCCAGCAGTTTAGGGGGACAGGTTCAAGGCCAGCCCCAGCATTTT.

This clonotype came up many times. V gene TRBV20-1 combines with J gene TRBJ2-7; unclear D gene. The CDR3 contains 13 residues. Germline values: CDR1 DFQATT, CDR2 SNEGSKA (reference sequence). The V and J ends lost 5 bases and 2 bases respectively, with 13 bases between them. The CDR3 DNA follows: TGCAGTGCTCGCCTCTTGGGTCCCTACGAGCAGTACTTC. Protein sequence: CSARLLGPYEQYF.

Ten or more counts support this clonotype. The CDR3 is CATSRDVKAGAGGGSNEQFF. The CDR3, as DNA: TGTGCCACCAGCAGAGATGTTAAAGCGGGAGCAGGGGGTGGGAGCAATGAGCAGTTCTTC. The chain is built from TRBV15 and TRBJ2-1, with a tentative D call TRBD2 (8 bases). The ends were cut back, 0 bases at V and 6 bases at J, with 27 bases in the middle. This CDR3 has 20 residues. The V gene's germline CDR1 is LNHNV and CDR2 YYDKDF (reference sequence).

This clonotype showed up many times. The CDR3 sequence is CSALGRGFLDTEAFF. CDR3 sequence (DNA): TGCAGTGCTCTGGGGCGGGGGTTCTTGGACACTGAAGCTTTCTTT. The V gene is TRBV20-1, the J gene TRBJ1-1; D possibly corresponds to TRBD1 (5 bases). This CDR3 contains 15 residues. V lost 5 bases and J lost 3, with 19 bases in between. Germline loops: CDR1 DFQATT, CDR2 SNEGSKA (reference sequence).

The sample holds a few counts of this clonotype. The rearrangement links TRBV6-5 to TRBJ2-3; 7 positions match TRBD2. Trimming cost V 2 bases and J 4 bases; bases outside gene matches: 9. This CDR3 comprises 16 residues. Looked up from germline, CDR1 is MNHEY and CDR2 is SVGAGI. CDR3 region: CASSYGAGVVADTQYF. For the CDR3, the DNA is TGTGCCAGCAGTTACGGGGCGGGGGTGGTGGCAGATACGCAGTATTTT.

V gene TRBV6-4 combines with J gene TRBJ1-2; TRBD1 might be the D (5 bases). CDR1 and CDR2 from the germline V gene are MRHNA and SNTAGT. The CDR3 contains 12 residues. Trimming shortened V by 0 bases and J by 7 bases, and 6 bases separated the two germline ends. As DNA, the CDR3 is TGTGCCAGCAGTGACTCAAGGGGTGGCTACACCTTC. This encodes CASSDSRGGYTF.

This clonotype was recorded at least ten times. The rearrangement joins TRBV2 to TRBJ2-2, with 9 bases that match TRBD1. The germline CDR1 and CDR2 sequences are SNHLY and FYNNEI. This CDR3 comprises 16 residues. The junction had 5 bases not matched to a gene; V was cut back by 5 bases and J by 1 base. CDR3 amino acids: CASSWGQGRNTGELFF. In nucleotides, the CDR3 is TGTGCCAGCAGTTGGGGACAGGGAAGGAACACCGGGGAGCTGTTTTTT.

The genes are TRBV5-6 and TRBJ2-2; no reliable D call. This CDR3 is 13 amino acids long. CDR1 is SGHDT and CDR2 is YYEEEE in the germline V gene. V shed 1 base and J shed 7 bases, with 8 bases lying between them. CDR3 region: CASSLMSVGELFF. For the CDR3, the DNA is TGTGCCAGCAGCTTGATGTCGGTCGGGGAGCTGTTTTTT.

This clonotype was detected many times. The V and J genes are TRBV7-9 and TRBJ2-5, with 8 bases fitting TRBD2. With V trimmed by 5 bases and J by 0 bases, 8 bases remained unmatched. The CDR3 runs 16 residues. CDR1 and CDR2 (germline): SEHNR, FQNEAQ (reference sequence). CDR3 sequence (DNA): TGTGCCAGCAGCCTCGGCGGGACTAGGGACCAAGAGACCCAGTACTTC. The encoded protein is CASSLGGTRDQETQYF.

This clonotype was recorded many times. The chain carries TRBV28 and TRBJ2-1; possibly TRBD2 for D (6 bases). CDR3 length: 15 amino acids. Trimming removed 6 bases from V and 4 bases from J, with 16 bases in between. Germline values: CDR1 MDHEN, CDR2 SYDVKM. DNA for the CDR3: TGTGCCAGCAGCTACTCTCTCCTAGCGTACAATGAGCAGTTCTTC. Amino acid sequence: CASSYSLLAYNEQFF. The entire variable domain, with the rest obtained from reference TRBV28 and TRBJ2-1, is as follows: DVKVTQSSRYLVKRTGEKVFLECVQDMDHENMFWYRQDPGLGLRLIYFSYDVKMKEKGDIPEGYSVSREKKERFSLILESASTNQTSMYLCASSYSLLAYNEQFFGPGTRLTVL.

This clonotype came up many times. V is TRBV6-1 and J is TRBJ2-3; D is perhaps TRBD2 (6 bases). V lost 4 bases and J 4 bases, leaving 9 bases between the germline ends. Per the germline V gene, CDR1 is MNHNS and CDR2 is SASEGT. The CDR3 covers 13 residues. The DNA for the CDR3 is TGTGCCAGCAGTGGAAGGGAGGCAGATACGCAGTATTTT. It specifies CASSGREADTQYF.

Ten or more counts support this clonotype. This chain uses TRBV12-3 or TRBV12-4 with TRBJ2-3; D gene unclear. Trimming removed 8 bases at V and 6 bases at J, with 12 bases between. This CDR3 has 12 amino acids. This chain's CDR3 is CASEVLADTQYF. The CDR3 nucleotides are TGTGCCAGCGAAGTGTTGGCCGATACGCAGTATTTT.

This clonotype has at least ten counts. The rearrangement uses TRBV30 and TRBJ1-2, with D tentatively TRBD1 (5 bases). The germline V gene has CDR1 GTSNPN and CDR2 SVGIG (reference sequence). This CDR3 contains 12 residues. The V end was cut by 0 bases, the J end by 14 bases, with 16 bases between. The CDR3 bases are TGTGCCTGGAGTGTAGGGCAGTATGGGGGAACCTTC. This gives the protein CAWSVGQYGGTF.

This clonotype occurred many times. The chain has TRBV5-1 and TRBJ2-5, with 8 bases fitting TRBD1. Looked up from germline, CDR1 is SGHRS and CDR2 is YFSETQ. The CDR3 totals 15 residues. Trimming removed 4 bases from V and 2 bases from J; junction bases left unmatched: 7. The CDR3 spells CASSRGQGLQETQYF. The CDR3, as DNA: TGCGCCAGCAGCAGAGGACAGGGCCTACAAGAGACCCAGTACTTC.

The sample holds many counts of this clonotype. This chain joins TRBV9 and TRBJ1-1; possible D gene TRBD1, 5 bases. Trimming pared 1 base from V and 0 bases from J, leaving 16 bases between. The germline V gene encodes CDR1 SGDLS and CDR2 YYNGEE. The CDR3 is made up of 17 amino acids. In nucleotides, the CDR3 is TGTGCCAGCAGCGTAACCAGGGACCGGGCGATGAACACTGAAGCTTTCTTT. This translates into CASSVTRDRAMNTEAFF.